This T cell receptor (beta chain) was sequenced during a study of blood T cell repertoires in COVID-19. Study at large: The United States, Italy and Spain supplied acute and convalescent COVID-19 samples. The cDNA or gDNA used as material had been derived from T cells, B-cell-depleted T cells, or PBMCs.

This clone was detected a few times. Original handling: Reference gene primer amplification yielded estimated nucleated cell counts. The table came from immunoSEQ multiplex PCR; TCRdb's copy has only in-frame clones and leaves some out. The D gene and trimming were derived from the DNA, and the V and J assignments and clone size from that table. Of approximately 250,000 clones detected, roughly 86% appear once; the ten largest clones hold 1.5% to 2%. The CDR3 runs to 14 residues. Trimming took 0 bases from V and 6 from J, leaving 11 bases between them. The germline V gene encodes CDR1 MNHEY and CDR2 SVGAGI.

Sequencing was performed on peripheral blood. The receptor's source is a woman in her sixties who had recovered from COVID-19. V gene TRBV6-5 combines with J gene TRBJ1-1; tentatively, D is TRBD1 (5 bases). CDR3 region: CASSYSRGGAEAFF. DNA of the CDR3: TGTGCCAGCAGTTACTCGAGGGGAGGGGCTGAAGCTTTCTTT.